The entry below describes one T cell receptor (beta chain). Its cognate antigen has yet to be identified. The sample holds no much larger clone one base away, and base qualities are not on file. The data were obtained in a study of blood T cell repertoires in COVID-19 (TCRdb year 2020). In terms of the full investigation: The collaborator samples originated in the United States, Italy and Spain and spanned the acute and convalescent phases of COVID-19. The material from the prospective study consisted of cDNA or gDNA derived from T cells, B-cell-depleted T cells, or PBMCs. Samples came from the ongoing ImmuneRACE study (first 160 participants) plus 1,254 subjects from 6 global collaborators. Deeply sampled blood TCRbeta repertoires from subjects exposed to, actively infected with, or recovered from COVID-19 were included in the dataset. A freely available public database, intended as a resource for researchers studying the immune response to SARS-CoV-2, is where the repertoires were released. Where available, HLA class I and class II types were taken from metadata supplied by the sample provider and were not determined by assay-based typing. Sample metadata almost always included a de-identified subject ID, COVID-19 status, age in years and sex.

TCRbeta CDR3 regions were amplified from genomic DNA by means of the immunoSEQ Assay, a bias-controlled multiplex PCR. The published analysis was carried out like this. The number of nucleated cells in each sample was estimated by amplification of reference gene primers within the assay. To quantify the absolute abundance of each unique TCRbeta CDR3 rearrangement, sequence reads were collapsed and filtered. For each sample, productive Simpson clonality was calculated as the square root of Simpson's diversity index across productive rearrangements. As stored in TCRdb, this immuneACCESS dataset retains in-frame rearrangements with V and J assigned. A fraction of the clones does not appear; measured against another copy, unresolved V genes explain less than half of the discrepancy, and the remainder lacks a known reason. The V and J calls and clone size were taken over from that table, and D and trimming were inferred from the DNA. The sample contains about 270,000 clones, 80% to 90% of them found a single time. The ten top clones hold 4.1% of the sample.

The investigation overall reported the following: Clinical and demographic metadata were provided uncurated, with the amount varying by source and participant.

The CDR3 covers 17 residues, taking in both the cysteine and the phenylalanine. The sequence is cut down to CDR3 DNA, 51 bases in frame from base 1. A distance of 20 bases separates the germline ends of V and J, which lose 4 bases and 1 base respectively. CDR1 SGHRS and CDR2 YFSETQ are derived from the germline V gene. In the prospective study, participants were about 18 to 95 years old, resided in 25 or so geographic areas of the United States, and were enrolled through a virtual design. In the prospective study, cohorts were assigned on the basis of participant-reported clinical history obtained from a screening survey and a study questionnaire. Mobile phlebotomists in the prospective study collected whole blood, serum and a nasopharyngeal or oropharyngeal swab from every participant. Participants in the prospective study had the option to provide additional blood draws and questionnaires over a roughly 2-month period. Prospective study blood samples were shipped either frozen or at room temperature before DNA extraction.

This receptor was taken from a woman aged 30 to 39 with acute COVID-19. Sequenced input: PBMCs or T cells enriched from blood (not recorded which). The chain links TRBV5-1 with TRBJ1-2; TRBD1 is possibly the D segment (5 matching bases). CDR3 sequence: CASSPGQASIFNYGYTF. The DNA reads TGCGCCAGCAGCCCAGGACAAGCCAGCATATTTAACTATGGCTACACCTTC.